These 12 T cell receptor beta chains were sequenced from one sample in a study of shared clonotypes between healthy human individuals (dated by TCRdb to about 2020). Receptor amplification or capture employed the immunoSEQ multiplex PCR assay. TCRdb took over this immuneACCESS table, retaining in-frame rearrangements with V and J assigned. Such tables are incomplete; in checked studies, under half of the missing clones stem from an unresolved V gene, and the remainder is unexplained. The sample data list about 2 million clones, and 85% to 95% of these were observed just once. Under 0.15% of the sample comes from the top ten. The sequenced sample was naive CD4+ T cells sorted from blood. What the cell subset or site label conveys for this sample: CD45RA+ positively selected. Receptor source: a man between 18 and 35 years old in good health.

The rearrangement joins TRBV7-2 to TRBJ1-3; D is ambiguous. The V gene lost 1 base and the J gene lost 4 bases, with 14 bases spanning the gap. The V gene's germline CDR1 is SGHTA and CDR2 FQGNSA. CDR3 length equals 16 residues. The CDR3, as DNA: TGTGCCAGCAGCTTAGGAACTACTTCGGCCGGAAACACCATATATTTT. Encoded protein: CASSLGTTSAGNTIYF.

This clone was seen only a few times. Other nucleotide sequences in the sample specify the same CDR3. This chain connects TRBV5-1 to TRBJ1-5; TRBD1 is a possible D gene (6 bases). V was clipped by 0 bases and J by 2 bases, with 9 bases between them. This CDR3 region has 15 residues. The germline CDR1 and CDR2 sequences are SGHRS and YFSETQ. The CDR3 DNA reads as TGCGCCAGCAGCTTGGATTCAGGGGGCAATCAGCCCCAGCATTTT. Protein: CASSLDSGGNQPQHF.

This chain connects TRBV18 to TRBJ2-6, with D perhaps being TRBD1 or TRBD2 (5 bases each). CDR3 length: 17 amino acids. Looked up from germline, CDR1 is KGHSH and CDR2 is LQKENI. The ends were cut back, 2 bases at V and 0 bases at J, with 11 bases in the middle. CDR3 nucleotide sequence: TGTGCCAGCTCACCAATGGTGGGGGTCTCTGGGGCCAACGTCCTGACTTTC. Encoded protein: CASSPMVGVSGANVLTF.

This clone was observed a single time. The J gene is TRBJ1-2, the V gene TRBV6-1; D is unresolved. The V and J ends lost 4 bases and 3 bases respectively, with 15 bases between them. The CDR3 sequence is 15 residues long. Germline V gene sequence: CDR1 MNHNS, CDR2 SASEGT. This chain's CDR3 is CASSGADARDYGYTF. DNA of the CDR3: TGTGCCAGCAGTGGAGCAGACGCTCGGGACTATGGCTACACCTTC.

The count of this clone is one. The V gene is TRBV7-2, the J gene TRBJ1-3; no clear D gene. Germline V gene data show CDR1 as SGHTA and CDR2 as FQGNSA. With 5 bases removed from V and 2 bases from J, the gap between germline ends came to 16 bases. CDR3 length: 16 residues. The CDR3 spells CASSEGDRRAGNTIYF. CDR3 in DNA: TGTGCCAGCAGCGAGGGAGATCGTAGGGCTGGAAACACCATATATTTT.

This chain uses TRBV12-5 with TRBJ2-3; 14 nucleotides match TRBD2. The junction had 2 bases not matched to a gene; V was cut back by 0 bases and J by 0 bases. Germline-derived CDR1 and CDR2 are LGHNT and FRNRAP. The CDR3 consists of 18 residues. CDR3 in DNA: TGTGCTAGTGGTTTGGTACGACTAGCGGGAGGGAGCACAGATACGCAGTATTTT. Protein product: CASGLVRLAGGSTDTQYF.

This chain joins TRBV5-1 and TRBJ2-5; 7 nucleotides agree with TRBD1. The CDR3 has 14 amino acids. The germline CDR1 and CDR2 sequences are SGHRS and YFSETQ. J was trimmed by 3 bases and V by 3 bases; bases with no gene match: 5. DNA for the CDR3: TGCGCCAGCAGCTCAGGGACAGCAAAAGAGACCCAGTACTTC. Amino acid sequence: CASSSGTAKETQYF.

The V gene is TRBV5-6, the J gene TRBJ1-5; 11 nucleotides line up with TRBD1. The CDR3 length is 14 residues. Germline V gene lookup returns CDR1 SGHDT and CDR2 YYEEEE. V shed 4 bases and J 4 bases; nucleotides not matched to a gene: 1. The chain's CDR3 is CASSGDRGNQPQHF. The DNA for the CDR3 is TGTGCCAGCAGCGGGGACAGGGGGAATCAGCCCCAGCATTTT.

The chain carries TRBV6-5 and TRBJ2-3, with 13 bases identical to TRBD2. Germline CDR1 and CDR2: MNHEY and SVGAGI. CDR3 length equals 16 residues. The V gene end was trimmed by 4 bases and the J gene end by 5 bases; junction bases not matched to a gene: 6. The CDR3 sequence is CASSSLRLAGGDTQYF. In nucleotides, the CDR3 is TGTGCCAGCAGTTCCCTTCGACTAGCGGGAGGAGATACGCAGTATTTT.

This rearrangement joins TRBV2 to TRBJ1-5; TRBD1 agrees at 7 bases. The CDR3 has 13 amino acids. V shed 5 bases, J shed 6 bases, and the junction held 4 bases outside the gene matches. Germline CDR1 SNHLY, CDR2 FYNNEI. Written as DNA, the CDR3 is TGTGCCAGCAGTATGACAGGGTCTCAGCCCCAGCATTTT. This encodes CASSMTGSQPQHF.

A note on this clone: The same CDR3 also results from other DNA sequences found in this sample. The J gene is TRBJ1-1, the V gene TRBV7-9, with a tentative D call TRBD1 (5 bases). The V gene lost 2 bases and the J gene lost 1 base, with 8 bases spanning the gap. The germline V gene has CDR1 SEHNR and CDR2 FQNEAQ (reference sequence). CDR3 length: 14 amino acids. This CDR3 is CASSLQGGNTEAFF. CDR3 in DNA: TGTGCCAGCAGCTTACAGGGAGGGAACACTGAAGCTTTCTTT.

The chain links TRBV28 to TRBJ1-2; maybe TRBD1 (5 bases). The CDR3 consists of 13 residues. V lost 6 bases to trimming and J lost 6 bases, with 14 bases between them. Per the germline V gene, CDR1 is MDHEN and CDR2 is SYDVKM. For the CDR3, the DNA is TGTGCCAGCAGGGACACGACTAGGGATGGCTACACCTTC. As protein: CASRDTTRDGYTF.